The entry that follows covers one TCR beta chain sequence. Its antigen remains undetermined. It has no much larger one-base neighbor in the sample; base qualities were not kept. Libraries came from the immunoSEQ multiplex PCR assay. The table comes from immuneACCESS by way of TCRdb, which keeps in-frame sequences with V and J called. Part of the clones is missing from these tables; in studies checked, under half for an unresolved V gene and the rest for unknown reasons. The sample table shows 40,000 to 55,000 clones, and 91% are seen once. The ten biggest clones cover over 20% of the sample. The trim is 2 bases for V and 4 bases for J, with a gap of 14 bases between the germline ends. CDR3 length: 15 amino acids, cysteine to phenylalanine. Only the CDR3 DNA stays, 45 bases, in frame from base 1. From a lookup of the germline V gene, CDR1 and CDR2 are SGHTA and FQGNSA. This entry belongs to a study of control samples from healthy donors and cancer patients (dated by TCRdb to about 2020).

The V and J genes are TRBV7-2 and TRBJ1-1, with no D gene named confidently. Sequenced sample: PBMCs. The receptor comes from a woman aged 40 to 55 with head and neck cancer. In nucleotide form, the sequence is TGTGCCAGCAGCTTAACATCCACGCGGGGCACTGAAGCTTTCTTT. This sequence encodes CASSLTSTRGTEAFF.